One sample yielded the 17 T cell receptor beta chains listed below, sequenced in a study of blood T cells in healthy people across ages. Using a J-beta primer mix together with a sample-barcoded 5' primer, a second PCR was run for 7 to 11 cycles. One entry per CDR3 protein, called by TCRdb with MiXCR from the 5' RACE reads. The table records around 1.1 million distinct CDR3 sequences, around two fifths of them present only once. The sample comprised blood. These receptors all come from a young man in good health.

This rearrangement joins TRBV3-1 to TRBJ2-3; TRBD2 matches at 7 bases. This CDR3 has 15 amino acids. The germline V gene encodes CDR1 LGHDT and CDR2 YNNKEL (reference sequence). With V trimmed by 1 base and J by 2 bases, 3 bases remained unmatched. Here the CDR3 DNA reads TGTGCCAGCAGCCAAGGACTAGCTTACACAGATACGCAGTATTTT. It codes for CASSQGLAYTDTQYF.

This clonotype was seen only a few times. The chain combines TRBV27 with TRBJ2-4; 7 positions agree with TRBD2. This CDR3 is 11 amino acids long. The junction had 10 bases not matched to a gene; V was cut back by 10 bases and J by 13 bases. Germline V gene lookup returns CDR1 MNHEY and CDR2 SMNVEV (reference sequence). The CDR3 sequence: CATRGRGEQYF. CDR3 bases: TGTGCCACCCGTGGGAGGGGTGAGCAGTACTTC.

V and J are TRBV15 and TRBJ1-2; 7 bases are shared with TRBD1. Germline assignment: CDR1 LNHNV and CDR2 YYDKDF (reference sequence). This CDR3 is built from 12 residues. J was trimmed by 5 bases and V by 8 bases; bases with no gene match: 5. The CDR3: CATGQATYGYTF. CDR3 in DNA: TGTGCCACCGGACAGGCGACGTATGGCTACACCTTC.

The V and J genes are TRBV5-1 and TRBJ2-1; 8 bases fit TRBD2. The CDR3 runs 16 residues. Trimming at V came to 7 bases and at J to 0 bases, leaving 9 bases not matched to a gene. Germline CDR1 SGHRS, CDR2 YFSETQ. Here the CDR3 DNA reads TGCGCCAGCGGCCGCGCAACTAGCGGCTCCTACAATGAGCAGTTCTTC. This translates into CASGRATSGSYNEQFF.

The chain's CDR3 is CASSPPRASGGANEQFF. CDR3 coding DNA: TGTGCCAGCAGTCCCCCAAGAGCTAGCGGGGGGGCGAATGAGCAGTTCTTC. The chain joins TRBV12-3 or TRBV12-4 to TRBJ2-1; 12 nucleotides line up with TRBD2. The CDR3 sequence is 17 residues long. V lost 5 bases, J lost 7 bases, and 12 bases stayed unmatched.

The CDR3 loop is CASRWDTQETQYF. The DNA of the CDR3 is TGTGCCAGCAGATGGGACACCCAAGAGACCCAGTACTTC. V usage is TRBV2 and J usage is TRBJ2-5; maybe TRBD1 (6 bases). This CDR3 has 13 amino acids. V shed 6 bases and J shed 1 base, with 9 bases lying between them. Germline loops: CDR1 SNHLY, CDR2 FYNNEI.

The chain uses TRBV9 and TRBJ1-2; possibly TRBD1 for D (5 bases). The germline CDR1 and CDR2 sequences are SGDLS and YYNGEE. V gave up 0 bases and J gave up 5 bases, with 11 bases separating them. The CDR3 is made up of 14 amino acids. For the CDR3, the DNA is TGTGCCAGCAGCGTAGAGGGGAGGGTGTATGGCTACACCTTC. Translating it yields CASSVEGRVYGYTF.

V gene TRBV20-1 combines with J gene TRBJ2-5, with TRBD2 as a possible D gene (7 bases). Trimming took 0 bases from V and 2 from J, leaving 10 bases between them. The CDR3 runs 14 residues. Germline V gives CDR1 DFQATT, CDR2 SNEGSKA (reference sequence). The CDR3 DNA follows: TGCAGTGCTAGAGAGGGGGGGCGGCAAGAGACCCAGTACTTC. This sequence encodes CSAREGGRQETQYF.

Only one count was recorded for this clonotype. V and J are TRBV18 and TRBJ1-1; the D is unclear. CDR1 and CDR2 from the germline V gene are KGHSH and LQKENI. The CDR3 is 15 amino acids. Trimming shortened V by 6 bases and J by 0 bases, and 14 bases separated the two germline ends. The CDR3 DNA sequence: TGTGCCAGCTCGCCTGCCGACACCGTGAACACTGAAGCTTTCTTT. Protein sequence: CASSPADTVNTEAFF.

This clonotype was seen once. The chain recombines TRBV20-1 with TRBJ1-2; possible D gene TRBD1, 5 bases. V dropped 2 bases and J dropped 4 bases, with 17 bases sitting between them. The CDR3 is 15 residues long. CDR1 and CDR2 (germline): DFQATT, SNEGSKA (reference sequence). CDR3 residues: CSARTPTDVIYGYTF. The CDR3 region has the DNA TGCAGTGCTAGAACCCCGACAGACGTTATCTATGGCTACACCTTC.

This clonotype was counted ten times or more. The gene calls are TRBV27 and TRBJ2-7; no definite D call. This CDR3 spans 13 amino acids. Trimming shortened V by 6 bases and J by 3 bases, and 12 bases separated the two germline ends. Germline V gene sequence: CDR1 MNHEY, CDR2 SMNVEV (reference sequence). The CDR3 DNA is TGTGCCAGCAGCTTAGGCAGAAGCTACGAGCAGTACTTC. Translating it yields CASSLGRSYEQYF.

The rearrangement links TRBV12-5 to TRBJ2-2; D gene unclear. The germline gives CDR1 LGHNT, CDR2 FRNRAP. Trimming stripped 0 bases from V and 8 bases from J, with 10 bases between. This CDR3 region has 14 residues. This CDR3 is CASGLVPAPGELFF. In DNA, the CDR3 is TGTGCTAGTGGTTTGGTCCCCGCACCAGGGGAGCTGTTTTTT. Supplemented by reference TRBV12-5 and TRBJ2-2, the full variable domain reads DARVTQTPRHKVTEMGQEVTMRCQPILGHNTVFWYRQTMMQGLELLAYFRNRAPLDDSGMPKDRFSAEMPDATLATLKIQPSEPRDSAVYFCASGLVPAPGELFFGEGSRLTVL.

This clonotype was found a few times. The chain combines TRBV20-1 with TRBJ1-4; 9 bases line up with TRBD1. Germline assignment: CDR1 DFQATT and CDR2 SNEGSKA (reference sequence). CDR3 length: 13 amino acids. Losses at the gene ends were 6 bases for V and 8 bases for J; bases not matched to a gene: 7. The CDR3 here is CSAAQGAEEKLFF. The DNA of the CDR3 is TGCAGTGCGGCACAGGGGGCTGAAGAAAAACTGTTTTTT.

This rearrangement joins TRBV4-2 to TRBJ1-1; D is unclear. V was trimmed by 0 bases and J by 4 bases, leaving 9 bases between them. CDR3 length: 14 amino acids. Germline V lookup: CDR1 LGHNA, CDR2 YNFKEQ. This chain's CDR3 is CASSQDSGITEAFF. As DNA, the CDR3 is TGTGCCAGCAGCCAAGACTCAGGTATCACTGAAGCTTTCTTT.

The V gene is TRBV7-2, the J gene TRBJ2-2, with D unresolved. The V end lost 5 bases, the J end lost 0 bases, and 10 bases lay between the germline ends. CDR3 length equals 15 residues. The germline CDR1 and CDR2 sequences are SGHTA and FQGNSA. CDR3 in amino acids: CASSRSATNTGELFF. CDR3 sequence (DNA): TGTGCCAGCAGCCGAAGCGCTACGAACACCGGGGAGCTGTTTTTT.

In its sample, this clonotype was seen a few times. The rearrangement joins TRBV12-3 or TRBV12-4 to TRBJ1-1; the match to TRBD1 covers 10 bases. J lost 1 base, V lost 8 bases, and 1 base had no gene match. This CDR3 is 13 amino acids long. This CDR3 reads CASGTGANTEAFF. The CDR3 DNA sequence: TGTGCCAGCGGGACAGGGGCGAACACTGAAGCTTTCTTT.

V is TRBV4-1 and J is TRBJ2-1; no clear D gene. V gave up 4 bases and J gave up 2 bases, with 12 bases separating them. The length of the CDR3 is 15 residues. Germline CDR1 is MGHRA and CDR2 is YSYEKL. The CDR3 loop reads CASSPGPGPYNEQFF. The CDR3 DNA sequence: TGCGCCAGCAGCCCTGGGCCCGGCCCCTACAATGAGCAGTTCTTC.